This T cell receptor beta chain derives from a study of blood T cells in healthy people across ages. A remark on this clonotype: Its antigen is undetermined.

Study results and caveats: Reliance upon unsorted PBMCs precluded definitive naive versus antigen-experienced comparison.

RNA extraction gave at least 5.5 micrograms of total RNA per sample. For the second PCR, which ran for about 6 to 12 cycles, a sample-barcoded 5' primer and a J-beta primer mix were used. Each TCR beta cDNA got a 12-nucleotide random molecular identifier. TCRdb itself ran the 5' RACE reads through MiXCR, one entry per CDR3 protein. Of approximately 1.5 million distinct CDR3 sequences detected, about 35% appear once; the ten largest clones hold around 11%. CDR1 and CDR2 (germline): ENHRY, SYGVKD. The V gene end was trimmed by 4 bases and the J gene end by 6 bases; junction bases not matched to a gene: 5. The CDR3 length is 14 residues.

The genes are TRBV10-3 and TRBJ2-5; 10 nucleotides line up with TRBD2. This sequence originates from a woman aged 25-40 years in good health. The sample was blood. CDR3 amino acids: CAISAASGSQTQYF. The CDR3 coding sequence is TGTGCCATCAGTGCGGCTAGCGGGAGTCAGACCCAGTACTTC.